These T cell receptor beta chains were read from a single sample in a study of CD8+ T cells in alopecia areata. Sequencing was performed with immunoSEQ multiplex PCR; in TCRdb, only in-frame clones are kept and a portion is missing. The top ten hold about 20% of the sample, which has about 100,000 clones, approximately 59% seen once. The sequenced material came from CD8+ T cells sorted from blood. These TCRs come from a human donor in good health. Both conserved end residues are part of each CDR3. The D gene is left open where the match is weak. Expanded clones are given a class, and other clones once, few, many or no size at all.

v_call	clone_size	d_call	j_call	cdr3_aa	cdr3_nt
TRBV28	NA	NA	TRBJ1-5	CATSDDWGFYQPQHF	TGTGCCACTTCGGACGATTGGGGATTCTATCAGCCCCAGCATTTT
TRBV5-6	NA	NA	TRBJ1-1	CASSLGGITEAFF	TGTGCCAGCAGCTTGGGGGGTATAACTGAAGCTTTCTTT
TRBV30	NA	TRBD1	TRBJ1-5	CAWENGTDYNQPQHF	TGTGCCTGGGAAAACGGGACAGACTACAATCAGCCCCAGCATTTT
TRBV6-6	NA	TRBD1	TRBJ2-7	CASSYSDRAEQYF	TGTGCCAGCAGTTACTCGGACAGGGCCGAGCAGTACTTC
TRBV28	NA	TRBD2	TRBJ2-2	CASSIRLGGLAGELFF	TGTGCCAGCAGTATCCGCCTCGGGGGACTAGCGGGGGAGCTGTTTTTT
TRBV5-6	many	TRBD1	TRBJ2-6	CASSLWDRLSGANVLTF	TGTGCCAGCAGCTTGTGGGACAGACTATCTGGGGCCAACGTCCTGACTTTC
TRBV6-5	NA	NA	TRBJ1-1	CASSYTMLGAPGAFF	TGTGCCAGCAGTTACACCATGTTGGGGGCTCCGGGAGCTTTCTTT
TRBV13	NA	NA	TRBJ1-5	CASSFGGGRLSNQPQHF	TGTGCCAGCAGCTTTGGTGGGGGCCGACTTAGCAATCAGCCCCAGCATTTT
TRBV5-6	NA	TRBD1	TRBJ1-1	CASSLAQGASNTEAFF	TGTGCCAGCAGCTTAGCACAGGGGGCCTCGAACACTGAAGCTTTCTTT
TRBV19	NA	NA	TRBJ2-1	CASSASVSWNEQFF	TGTGCCAGTAGTGCGTCGGTCTCGTGGAATGAGCAGTTCTTC
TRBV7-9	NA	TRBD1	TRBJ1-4	CASSQGQGNEKLFF	TGTGCCAGCAGCCAGGGACAGGGAAATGAAAAACTGTTTTTT
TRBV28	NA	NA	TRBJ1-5	CASSFNGFNQPQHF	TGTGCCAGCAGTTTTAATGGCTTCAATCAGCCCCAGCATTTT
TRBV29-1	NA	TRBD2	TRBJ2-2	CSVEGLAGGRGTGELFF	TGCAGCGTTGAGGGTCTAGCGGGGGGGCGCGGCACCGGGGAGCTGTTTTTT
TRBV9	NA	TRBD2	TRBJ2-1	CASSVGASGYNEQFF	TGTGCCAGCAGCGTAGGGGCTAGCGGATACAATGAGCAGTTCTTC
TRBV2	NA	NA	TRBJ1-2	CASWTTPNYGYTF	TGTGCCAGCTGGACAACCCCTAACTATGGCTACACCTTC
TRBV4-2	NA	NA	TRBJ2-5	CASSQDRGTYQETQYF	TGTGCCAGCAGCCAAGACCGCGGGACTTACCAAGAGACCCAGTACTTC
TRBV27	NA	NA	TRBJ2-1	CASSWGTGRMEQFF	TGTGCCAGCAGTTGGGGAACAGGAAGGATGGAGCAGTTCTTC
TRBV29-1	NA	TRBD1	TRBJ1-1	CSVETDRGSTEAFF	TGCAGCGTTGAGACGGACAGGGGTTCCACTGAAGCTTTCTTT
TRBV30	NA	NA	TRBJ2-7	CAWNLKPGVQQYF	TGTGCCTGGAACTTGAAACCAGGGGTCCAGCAGTACTTC
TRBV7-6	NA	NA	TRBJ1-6	CASSPLGNSPLHF	TGTGCCAGCAGCCCCCTTGGTAATTCACCCCTCCACTTT
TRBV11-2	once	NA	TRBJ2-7	CASSLVGGEYHEQYF	TGTGCCAGCAGCTTAGTTGGGGGAGAGTACCACGAGCAGTACTTC
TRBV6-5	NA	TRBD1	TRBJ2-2	CASRGGQVNTGELFF	TGTGCCAGCAGGGGGGGACAGGTGAACACCGGGGAGCTGTTTTTT
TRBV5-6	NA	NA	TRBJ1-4	CASSGTLNEKLFF	TGTGCCAGCAGCGGGACACTTAATGAAAAACTGTTTTTT
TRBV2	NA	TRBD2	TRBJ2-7	CASSEEVAGSSSYEQYF	TGTGCCAGCAGTGAGGAGGTAGCGGGGTCTAGCTCCTACGAGCAGTACTTC
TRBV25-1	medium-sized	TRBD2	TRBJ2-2	CASARGERDTGELFF	TGTGCCAGCGCCCGGGGGGAGCGAGACACCGGGGAGCTGTTTTTT
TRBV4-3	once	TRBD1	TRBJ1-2	CASSRGTGPRGYTF	TGCGCCAGCAGCCGTGGGACAGGGCCTCGTGGCTACACCTTC
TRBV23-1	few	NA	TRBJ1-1	CASSQERGATEAFF	TGCGCCAGCAGCCAAGAGCGGGGGGCTACTGAAGCTTTCTTT
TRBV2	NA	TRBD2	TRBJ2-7	CASSRTSGSSYEQYF	TGTGCCAGCAGCCGGACTAGCGGTAGCTCCTACGAGCAGTACTTC
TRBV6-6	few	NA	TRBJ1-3	CASRGPERSSGNTIYF	TGTGCCAGCAGAGGACCCGAAAGAAGCTCTGGAAACACCATATATTTT
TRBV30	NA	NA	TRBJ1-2	CAWDIIQGPDSHTNYGYTF	TGTGCCTGGGACATTATACAAGGGCCGGACAGCCACACTAACTATGGCTACACCTTC
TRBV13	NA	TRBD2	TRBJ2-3	CASSPERGSTDTQYF	TGTGCCAGCAGCCCTGAGCGGGGTAGCACAGATACGCAGTATTTT
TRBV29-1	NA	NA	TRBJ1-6	CSVVRVTTTYNSPLHF	TGCAGCGTTGTCCGAGTGACAACCACCTATAATTCACCCCTCCACTTT
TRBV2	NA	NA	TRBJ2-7	CASSRTGIGEQYF	TGTGCCAGCAGCAGAACAGGGATCGGCGAGCAGTACTTC
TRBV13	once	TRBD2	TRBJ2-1	CASSIRGGGPYNEQFF	TGTGCCAGCAGCATCCGCGGGGGGGGTCCCTACAATGAGCAGTTCTTC
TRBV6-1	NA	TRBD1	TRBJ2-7	CASSESLWDRTYEQYF	TGTGCCAGCAGTGAATCATTGTGGGACAGGACCTACGAGCAGTACTTC
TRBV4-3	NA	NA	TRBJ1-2	CASSQDFPGRYTF	TGCGCCAGCAGCCAAGACTTTCCCGGTCGGTACACCTTC
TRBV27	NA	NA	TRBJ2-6	CASSRGTSGANVLTF	TGTGCCAGCAGTAGAGGAACCTCTGGGGCCAACGTCCTGACTTTC
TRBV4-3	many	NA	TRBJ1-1	CASSQDRRGAAEAFF	TGCGCCAGCAGCCAGGACCGGCGGGGGGCCGCTGAAGCTTTCTTT
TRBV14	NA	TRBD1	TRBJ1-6	CASSQVQGALNSPLHF	TGTGCCAGCAGCCAGGTTCAGGGGGCTCTTAATTCACCCCTCCACTTT
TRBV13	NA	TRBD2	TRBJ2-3	CASSRNSGMRGIDTQYF	TGTGCCAGCAGCAGAAATAGCGGGATGAGGGGGATAGATACGCAGTATTTT
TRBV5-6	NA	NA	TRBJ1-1	CASSSTGMNTEAFF	TGTGCCAGCAGCTCTACCGGGATGAACACTGAAGCTTTCTTT
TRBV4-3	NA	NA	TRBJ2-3	CASSQGWGGANTQYF	TGCGCCAGCAGCCAAGGGTGGGGGGGCGCCAATACGCAGTATTTT
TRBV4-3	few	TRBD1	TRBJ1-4	CASSQARGRSEKLFF	TGCGCCAGCAGCCAAGCCAGGGGGCGCAGTGAAAAACTGTTTTTT
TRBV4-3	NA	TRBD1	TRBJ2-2	CASSQDFPTGWAGELFF	TGCGCCAGCAGCCAAGATTTCCCGACAGGGTGGGCCGGGGAGCTGTTTTTT
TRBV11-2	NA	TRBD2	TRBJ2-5	CASSLDQEIAGSQETQYF	TGTGCCAGCAGCTTAGATCAGGAGATAGCGGGGTCCCAAGAGACCCAGTACTTC
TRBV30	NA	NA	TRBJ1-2	CAWNPLSGGGYTF	TGTGCCTGGAACCCCCTGTCTGGGGGCGGCTACACCTTC
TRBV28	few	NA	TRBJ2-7	CASSRISYEQYF	TGTGCCAGCAGTCGGATCTCGTACGAGCAGTACTTC
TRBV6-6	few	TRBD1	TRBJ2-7	CASSPTGTGSYEQYF	TGTGCCAGCAGTCCCACCGGGACAGGCTCCTACGAGCAGTACTTC
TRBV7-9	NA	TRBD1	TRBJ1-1	CASSSRTGPNTEAFF	TGTGCCAGCAGCTCGAGGACAGGGCCGAACACTGAAGCTTTCTTT
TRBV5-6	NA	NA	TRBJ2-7	CASSSPLARPYEQYF	TGTGCCAGCAGCTCACCTCTAGCTCGGCCCTACGAGCAGTACTTC
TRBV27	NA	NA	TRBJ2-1	CASTVRGFYNEQFF	TGTGCCAGCACCGTCCGGGGATTCTACAATGAGCAGTTCTTC